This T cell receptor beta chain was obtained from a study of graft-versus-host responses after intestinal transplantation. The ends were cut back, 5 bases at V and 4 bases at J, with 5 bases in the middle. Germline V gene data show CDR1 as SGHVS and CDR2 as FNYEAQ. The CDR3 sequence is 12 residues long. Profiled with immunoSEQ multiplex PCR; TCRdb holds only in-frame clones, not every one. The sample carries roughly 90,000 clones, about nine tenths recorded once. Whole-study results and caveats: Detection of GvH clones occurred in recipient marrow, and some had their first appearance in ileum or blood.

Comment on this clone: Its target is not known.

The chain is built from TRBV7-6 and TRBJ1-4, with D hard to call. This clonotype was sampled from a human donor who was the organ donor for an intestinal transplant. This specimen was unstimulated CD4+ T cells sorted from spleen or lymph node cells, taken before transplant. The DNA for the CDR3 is TGTGCCAGCAGCCCGCGTAATGAAAAACTGTTTTTT. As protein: CASSPRNEKLFF.